The clone carrying this TCR beta chain was seen only once. The source of the sample is a study of blood T cell repertoires in COVID-19. The wider study: Sources were T cells, B-cell-depleted T cells, or PBMCs; the material itself was cDNA or gDNA.

Trimming removed 3 bases from V and 3 bases from J; junction bases left unmatched: 8. CDR3 length: 17 amino acids. Germline V gives CDR1 KGHSH, CDR2 LQKENI. Study members were between about 18 and 90 years old and lived in 24 US regions. Measured with immunoSEQ multiplex PCR; TCRdb has only the in-frame clones, and not every one. The sample has fewer than 350,000 clones, roughly 89% seen once. The TCR sequence derives from a woman aged 18-29 years with acute COVID-19. The source material was PBMCs or T cells enriched from blood (not recorded which). The chain employs TRBV18 and TRBJ2-1; 10 bases agree with TRBD2. The DNA for the CDR3 is TGTGCCAGCTCACCCCCCTCAGCGGGAGGGTTCTACAATGAGCAGTTCTTC. Protein sequence: CASSPPSAGGFYNEQFF.